Only a few counts were recorded for the clone carrying this T cell receptor beta chain. Its target is not known. The record originates from a study of CD8 T cells in ankylosing spondylitis. Losses at the gene ends were 6 bases for V and 4 bases for J; bases not matched to a gene: 8. CDR1 is KGHSH, CDR2 LQKENI, per germline. There are 14 residues in the CDR3. Notes on the study in general: It appeared that ankylosing spondylitis blood was characterized by a TCR beta motif of several highly homologous variants. Earlier work had already found some motif variants in reactive arthritis synovial fluid and blood.

TCRdb reanalysed the 5' RACE reads using MiXCR and keeps one entry per CDR3 protein. The sample contains more than 650,000 distinct CDR3 sequences, 10% to 15% of which appear only once. The sequence came from a male donor with ankylosing spondylitis. Sequences were obtained from blood, either unsorted or a sorted T cell fraction (not recorded which). The J gene is TRBJ1-1, the V gene TRBV18, with 7 bases aligning to TRBD1. As DNA, the CDR3 is TGTGCCAGCTCTCAGCAAGGGACAGCCACTGAAGCTTTCTTT. It is translated as CASSQQGTATEAFF.